Listed here is a single T cell receptor (beta chain). This entry belongs to a study of chemoradiotherapy in HPV16-positive cancers. The protocol was immunoSEQ multiplex PCR, while the TCRdb copy is restricted to in-frame clones and leaves out a portion. The sample has more than 20,000 clones, around 90% seen once. The CDR3 covers 16 residues. Germline V lookup: CDR1 MGHRA, CDR2 YSYEKL. Trimming removed 1 base from V and 6 bases from J; junction bases left unmatched: 8. This receptor was taken from a human donor with HPV-associated anogenital cancer. Sequencing used blood, obtained from a patient who underwent chemoradiotherapy. The genes are TRBV4-1 and TRBJ1-3; 8 bases align to TRBD1. Here the CDR3 DNA reads TGCGCCAGCAGCCAAGGAGGGGACAGGCTGGCAAACACCATATATTTT. Amino acids: CASSQGGDRLANTIYF.